Each of the 11 T cell receptor beta chains below was sequenced from the same sample in a study of neoadjuvant nivolumab and ipilimumab in lung cancer (dated by TCRdb to the early 2020s). Library creation used the immunoSEQ multiplex PCR assay. Sourced from immuneACCESS, this table was stored by TCRdb with only in-frame sequences that have V and J called. A share of the clones is absent; for the studies checked, an unresolved V gene accounts for under half, and the remainder has no known explanation. A total of tens of thousands of clones appear in this sample, 82% of them only once. The ten largest clones take up 23% of the sample. What the time point label conveys for this sample: pretherapy, before neoadjuvant immune checkpoint inhibitors. This material consisted of peripheral blood, taken before neoadjuvant nivolumab, alone or with ipilimumab. The origin of the receptors is an adult with non-small cell lung cancer.

This clone was recorded once. The gene calls are TRBV6-1 and TRBJ1-2; 11 bases align to TRBD1. This CDR3 comprises 14 residues. V lost 7 bases to trimming and J lost 3 bases; unmatched junction nucleotides: 4. From germline, CDR1 is MNHNS and CDR2 SASEGT. CDR3 bases: TGTGCCAGCAAAGGACAGGGGGCTTACTATGGCTACACCTTC. As protein: CASKGQGAYYGYTF.

The sample holds a few counts of this clone. The chain is built from TRBV19 and TRBJ1-5; D ambiguous. This CDR3 region has 12 residues. The V gene lost 7 bases and the J gene lost 4 bases, with 8 bases spanning the gap. CDR1 and CDR2 (germline): LNHDA, SQIVND (reference sequence). Here the CDR3 DNA reads TGTGCCAGTACCTTTGGTAATCAGCCCCAGCATTTT. This encodes CASTFGNQPQHF.

V gene TRBV11-2 combines with J gene TRBJ2-7, with a possible D match to TRBD2 (6 bases). With 5 bases removed from V and 6 bases from J, the gap between germline ends came to 11 bases. The CDR3 runs to 12 residues. The germline V gene has CDR1 SGHAT and CDR2 FQNNGV. CDR3 residues: CASSPGTREQYF. As DNA, the CDR3 is TGTGCCAGCAGCCCAGGGACTCGCGAGCAGTACTTC.

The V and J genes are TRBV2 and TRBJ2-5; either TRBD1 or TRBD2 may fit D (6 bases each). Trimming cost V 5 bases and J 3 bases, with 19 bases left between them. This CDR3 is 16 amino acids long. The germline CDR1 and CDR2 sequences are SNHLY and FYNNEI. The chain's CDR3 is CASSRGLAPREETQYF. The CDR3 coding sequence is TGTGCCAGCAGTCGGGGGCTAGCGCCCAGGGAAGAGACCCAGTACTTC. The complete variable domain, with remaining parts taken from reference TRBV2 and TRBJ2-5, reads EPEVTQTPSHQVTQMGQEVILRCVPISNHLYFYWYRQILGQKVEFLVSFYNNEISEKSEIFDDQFSVERPDGSNFTLKIRSTKLEDSAMYFCASSRGLAPREETQYFGPGTRLLVL.

The V and J genes are TRBV5-1 and TRBJ2-1, with 9 bases matching TRBD2. Germline V gives CDR1 SGHRS, CDR2 YFSETQ. V lost 5 bases, J lost 4 bases, and 7 bases stayed unmatched. The CDR3 has 15 residues. Here the CDR3 DNA reads TGCGCCAGCAGGGACCTAGCGGGAAAATACAATGAGCAGTTCTTC. This sequence encodes CASRDLAGKYNEQFF.

This chain connects TRBV6-4 to TRBJ1-5, with D possibly being TRBD1 (6 bases). This CDR3 contains 14 residues. Germline V CDR1 and CDR2: MRHNA, SNTAGT. The V and J ends lost 4 bases and 4 bases respectively, with 11 bases between them. The CDR3 bases are TGTGCCAGCAGTGCAAGGACAGCAAATCAGCCCCAGCATTTT. This encodes CASSARTANQPQHF.

This clone was seen only once. CDR3 protein: CASSLGRDRGPEQYF. The CDR3 DNA reads TGTGCCAGCAGCTTAGGCCGGGACAGGGGGCCCGAGCAGTACTTC. This chain connects TRBV11-3 to TRBJ2-7; 12 bases are a match to TRBD1. Unmatched junction bases numbered 4, after V lost 1 base and J lost 6 bases. The CDR3 is 15 residues long. Per the germline V gene, CDR1 is SGHNT and CDR2 is YENEEA.

The chain recombines TRBV7-9 with TRBJ2-3; a weak D match, TRBD2 (5 bases). The CDR3 is made up of 17 amino acids. Trimming pared 1 base from V and 2 bases from J, leaving 16 bases between. Per germline, CDR1 SEHNR and CDR2 FQNEAQ (reference sequence). CDR3: CASSLEVVWGATDTQYF. CDR3 in DNA: TGTGCCAGCAGCTTAGAAGTAGTTTGGGGAGCCACAGATACGCAGTATTTT.

The V call is TRBV9, the J call TRBJ2-7; D assignment may be TRBD1 or TRBD2 (7 bases each). The CDR3 covers 15 residues. V dropped 4 bases and J dropped 2 bases, with 16 bases sitting between them. Germline V gene sequence: CDR1 SGDLS, CDR2 YYNGEE. The CDR3 region has the DNA TGTGCCAGCAGCACCCGGCAGGGGGGGACCTACGAGCAGTACTTC. Translation gives CASSTRQGGTYEQYF.

The chain recombines TRBV29-1 with TRBJ2-1; TRBD2 matches at 11 bases. The CDR3 consists of 13 residues. Per the germline V gene, CDR1 is SQVTM and CDR2 is ANQGSEA. CDR3 loop: CIAPGTSGNEQFF. DNA of the CDR3: TGCATCGCCCCCGGGACTAGCGGCAATGAGCAGTTCTTC.

The chain combines TRBV7-9 with TRBJ2-2; tentative D call: TRBD2 (5 bases). Trimming took off 3 bases at V and 5 bases at J, with 16 bases between the two ends. Germline V gives CDR1 SEHNR, CDR2 FQNEAQ (reference sequence). The CDR3 sequence is 16 residues long. The CDR3 nucleotides read TGTGCCAGCAGCTTTGAGGGTTCAAAGGCAACCGGGGAGCTGTTTTTT. Residues: CASSFEGSKATGELFF.